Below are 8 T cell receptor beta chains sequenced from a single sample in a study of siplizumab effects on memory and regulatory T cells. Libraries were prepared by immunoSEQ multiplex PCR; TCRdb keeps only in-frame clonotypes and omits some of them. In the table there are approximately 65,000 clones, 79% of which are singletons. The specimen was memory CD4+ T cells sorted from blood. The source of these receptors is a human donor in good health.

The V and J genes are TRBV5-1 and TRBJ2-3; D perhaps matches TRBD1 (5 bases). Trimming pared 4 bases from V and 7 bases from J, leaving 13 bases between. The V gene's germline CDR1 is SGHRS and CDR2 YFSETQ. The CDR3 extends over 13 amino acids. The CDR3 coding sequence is TGCGCCAGCAGCCCCGGACACTTGAATACGCAGTATTTT. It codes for CASSPGHLNTQYF.

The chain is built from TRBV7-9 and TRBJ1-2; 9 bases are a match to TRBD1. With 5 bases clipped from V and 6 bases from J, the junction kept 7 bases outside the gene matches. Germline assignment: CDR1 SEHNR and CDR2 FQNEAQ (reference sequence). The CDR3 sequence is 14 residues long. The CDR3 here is CASSPGTGFNGYTF. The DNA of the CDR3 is TGTGCCAGCAGCCCCGGGACAGGGTTTAATGGCTACACCTTC.

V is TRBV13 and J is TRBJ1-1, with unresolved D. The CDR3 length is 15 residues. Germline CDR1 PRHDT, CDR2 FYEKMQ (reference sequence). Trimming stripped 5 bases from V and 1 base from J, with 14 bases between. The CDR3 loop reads CASSRLGPSNTEAFF. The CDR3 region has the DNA TGTGCCAGCAGCCGTTTAGGACCGTCGAACACTGAAGCTTTCTTT.

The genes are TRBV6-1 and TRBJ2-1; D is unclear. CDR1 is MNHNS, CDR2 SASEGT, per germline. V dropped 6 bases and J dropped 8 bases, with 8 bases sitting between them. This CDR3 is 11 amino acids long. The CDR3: CASRIGDEQFF. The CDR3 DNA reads TGTGCCAGCAGGATTGGGGATGAGCAGTTCTTC.

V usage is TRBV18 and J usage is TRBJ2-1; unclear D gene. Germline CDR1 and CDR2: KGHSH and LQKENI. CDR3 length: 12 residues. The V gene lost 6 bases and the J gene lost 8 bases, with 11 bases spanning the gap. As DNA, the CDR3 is TGTGCCAGCTCCCCCACAAGCGATGAGCAGTTCTTC. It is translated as CASSPTSDEQFF. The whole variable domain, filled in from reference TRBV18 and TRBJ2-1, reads NAGVMQNPRHLVRRRGQEARLRCSPMKGHSHVYWYRQLPEEGLKFMVYLQKENIIDESGMPKERFSAEFPKEGPSILRIQQVVRGDSAAYFCASSPTSDEQFFGPGTRLTVL.

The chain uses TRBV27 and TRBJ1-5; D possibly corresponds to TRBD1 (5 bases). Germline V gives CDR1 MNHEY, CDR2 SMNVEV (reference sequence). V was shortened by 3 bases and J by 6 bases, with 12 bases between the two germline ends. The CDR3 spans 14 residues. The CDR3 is CASSLSGRSQPQHF. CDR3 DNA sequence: TGTGCCAGCAGTTTGTCGGGGCGCAGTCAGCCCCAGCATTTT.

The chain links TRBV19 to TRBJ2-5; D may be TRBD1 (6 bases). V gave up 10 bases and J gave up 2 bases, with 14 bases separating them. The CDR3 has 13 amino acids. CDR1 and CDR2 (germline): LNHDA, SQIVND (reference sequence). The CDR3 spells CATSGGSQETQYF. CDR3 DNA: TGTGCCACCAGTGGGGGCAGTCAAGAGACCCAGTACTTC.

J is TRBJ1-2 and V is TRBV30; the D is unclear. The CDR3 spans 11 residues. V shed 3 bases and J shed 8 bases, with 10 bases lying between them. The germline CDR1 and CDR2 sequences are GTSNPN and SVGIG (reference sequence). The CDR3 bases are TGTGCCTGGAGGTTGACGATGGGCTACACCTTC. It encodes CAWRLTMGYTF.